This T cell receptor beta chain is drawn from a study of CD4 T cells in relation to SARS-CoV-2 and coronaviruses (dated by TCRdb to the early 2020s). Describing the broader study: Patient-derived lymphoblastoid cell lines were used to map the HLA restriction of shared crossreactive spike epitopes. At the level of individual TCR clonotypes, the study evaluated whether memory CD4+ T cells crossreact between the spike proteins of SARS-CoV-2 and those of common cold coronaviruses. Samples from a few pre-COVID donors and the naive versus memory experiments were sequenced with the Adaptive Biotechnologies TCR-sequencing kit; other data were Illumina-based. A different, Illumina-based TCR-beta assay was used to sequence expansion assays from other donors in the study. General findings and caveats noted by the study authors: Naive versus memory sequencing indicated the assay detects memory recall responses rather than primary responses primed during culture. The study was limited by small numbers of patients and tested TCRs. No donor contributed both pre-pandemic and post-infection samples, which limited tracing the source of pre-existing responses. Compared with monoreactive clones, crossreactive clones had significantly weaker SARS-CoV-2-driven expansion, a result consistent with antigenic imprinting. Memory CD4+ clonotypes crossrecognizing SARS-CoV-2 and at least one common cold coronavirus spike were found in 55% to 70% of donors. Crossreactivity analysis centred on spike protein, so crossreactivity against other viral proteins was not assessed.

Uncultured naive and memory CD4+ T cell DNA received deep-resolution immunoSEQ TCR-beta sequencing. The authors' analysis ran thus. During preprocessing, nonproductive sequences were discarded, as were any CDR3s that did not begin with C, did not end with F or W, or were shorter than 7 amino acids. Cultured and uncultured naive and memory CD4+ repertoires were searched for previously identified spike- and CEF-reactive CDR3s. Pairwise Levenshtein distance, computed with the stringdist R package after three terminal residues were trimmed from each end, was used as the measure of CDR3 homology. TCRdb obtained this table from immuneACCESS and retained in-frame rearrangements with V and J assigned. These tables miss some clones; where compared with another copy, unresolved V genes account for less than half of the shortfall, and the remainder is unexplained. V and J calls and clone size are given by that table; D and trimming were obtained from the DNA. The sample data list about 65,000 clones, and 87% of these were observed just once. The ten largest account for more than 1.5% of the sample.

The V end loses 6 bases and the J end loses 5 bases, and a stretch of 10 bases separates them. Looking up the germline V gene yields CDR1 ENHRY and CDR2 SYGVKD. Counted from cysteine to phenylalanine, this CDR3 has 13 amino acids. Just the 39-base CDR3 DNA is kept, in frame starting at base 1. In regard to this clone: Its recognized antigen is unknown. Per-nucleotide qualities are absent, and no much larger clonotype sits a single base away.

CD4+ T cells from unexposed donors were collected before the COVID-19 pandemic (2011-2018). Naive and memory CD4+ T cells were separated from cryopreserved PBMCs by first enriching for CD4 and then performing EasySep naive CD4+ T cell enrichment. The leukapheresis product used for the unexposed donors was purchased from a commercial source. Ficoll-Paque PLUS gradient centrifugation was used to isolate PBMCs from leukapheresis product or whole blood. PBMCs were either cryopreserved at -140°C or used fresh in the expansion assay. The QIAamp Micro DNA Kit was used to extract genomic DNA from the CD4+ T cells.

Sequenced sample: memory CD4+ T cells from PBMCs. The cell subset or site label, read with the paper, signifies: memory (non-naive) CD4+ T cells. The sequence came from a human donor in good health. Recombination linked TRBV10-3 to TRBJ2-2; a weak D assignment points to TRBD2 (5 bases agree). At the DNA level, the sequence is TGTGCCATCAGGCCTCGGGAAACCGGGGAGCTGTTTTTT. Translated, this is CAIRPRETGELFF.